The 30 T cell receptor beta chains listed next were all sequenced from one sample in a study of T cell clones after liver transplantation. Here immunoSEQ multiplex PCR was the method, and the copy in TCRdb shows in-frame clones only, minus some. Seen here are roughly 49,000 clones, over 65% observed once, and the top ten hold around 9.5%. Sample: CD4+ T cells from blood, taken around 52 months after liver transplant. These receptors were collected from a human patient who received a liver transplant. T cells may partly derive from the graft donor.

This clone was seen once. This CDR3 is CAISEWGSYEQYF. The CDR3 DNA reads TGTGCCATCAGTGAGTGGGGCAGTTACGAGCAGTACTTC. This rearrangement joins TRBV10-3 to TRBJ2-7; possibly TRBD1 for D (5 bases). V lost 1 base to trimming and J lost 4 bases, with 8 bases between them. The CDR3 has 13 amino acids. CDR1 is ENHRY and CDR2 is SYGVKD in the germline V gene.

A single count supports this clone. The chain employs TRBV2 and TRBJ2-5, with D possibly TRBD1 on 6 matching bases. The V gene lost 6 bases and the J gene lost 2 bases, with 10 bases spanning the gap. CDR3 length equals 13 residues. Germline V gene data show CDR1 as SNHLY and CDR2 as FYNNEI. The CDR3 coding sequence is TGTGCCAGCAGCCACAGGGCACAAGAGACCCAGTACTTC. This encodes CASSHRAQETQYF.

This clone was found a few times. The genes are TRBV5-4 and TRBJ1-2; 12 positions match TRBD1. V trimming: 4 bases; J trimming: 7 bases; junction bases outside the gene matches: 5. The V gene's germline CDR1 is SGHNT and CDR2 YYREEE (reference sequence). CDR3 length equals 14 residues. Here the CDR3 DNA reads TGTGCCAGCAGCCGGACGGGACAGGGGGCTGGCTACACCTTC. Translating gives CASSRTGQGAGYTF.

This clone occurred a few times. CDR3 nucleotide sequence: TGTGCCAGCAGCTTAGACAGCCGTTCAAGTATGAACACTGAAGCTTTCTTT. It encodes CASSLDSRSSMNTEAFF. The rearrangement uses TRBV27 and TRBJ1-1, with a tentative D call TRBD1 (5 bases). The germline V gene has CDR1 MNHEY and CDR2 SMNVEV (reference sequence). Deletions cut 6 bases from V and 0 bases from J, with 20 bases between. The CDR3 is made up of 17 amino acids.

The chain links TRBV28 to TRBJ2-1; 8 bases are shared with TRBD1. Trimming took 5 bases from V and 5 from J; bases not matched to a gene: 5. Germline CDR1 is MDHEN and CDR2 is SYDVKM. This CDR3 spans 14 amino acids. The CDR3 coding sequence is TGTGCCAGCAGTACGGGACAGGTAAACAATGAGCAGTTCTTC. Translated, it gives CASSTGQVNNEQFF.

The chain is built from TRBV15 and TRBJ2-7, with D possibly TRBD1 on 5 matching bases. V lost 0 bases and J lost 2, with 8 bases in between. CDR3 length: 14 residues. CDR1 and CDR2 (germline): LNHNV, YYDKDF (reference sequence). The CDR3 here is CATSRDQGPYEQYF. DNA for the CDR3: TGTGCCACCAGCAGAGATCAGGGCCCCTACGAGCAGTACTTC.

The sample holds one count of this clone. The chain combines TRBV6-5 with TRBJ2-2, with D hard to call. The CDR3 is 14 residues long. V gave up 2 bases and J gave up 5 bases, with 9 bases separating them. The germline V gene encodes CDR1 MNHEY and CDR2 SVGAGI. The DNA for the CDR3 is TGTGCCAGCAGTTACAACGGCAGGACCGGGGAGCTGTTTTTT. Translated: CASSYNGRTGELFF.

V gene TRBV27 combines with J gene TRBJ1-4; no definite D call. In germline, CDR1 is MNHEY, CDR2 SMNVEV (reference sequence). The V end lost 5 bases, the J end lost 5 bases, and 24 bases lay between the germline ends. This CDR3 region has 18 residues. For the CDR3, the DNA is TGTGCCAGCAGTGTACCAAAACGACGGCCGCGGACGAATGAAAAACTGTTTTTT. The encoded protein is CASSVPKRRPRTNEKLFF.

The chain recombines TRBV18 with TRBJ2-7; D is ambiguous. V lost 2 bases to trimming and J lost 7 bases, with 9 bases between them. CDR3 size: 12 residues. Germline CDR1 is KGHSH and CDR2 is LQKENI. CDR3 region: CASSPKVGEQYF. The CDR3 nucleotides read TGTGCCAGCTCACCAAAAGTCGGGGAGCAGTACTTC.

V is TRBV6-5 and J is TRBJ1-3; D is possibly TRBD1 (6 bases). The CDR3 covers 13 residues. Germline assignment: CDR1 MNHEY and CDR2 SVGAGI. Trimming stripped 9 bases from V and 3 bases from J, with 12 bases between. The CDR3 spells CASSGVGGNTIYF. CDR3 sequence (DNA): TGTGCCAGTTCAGGGGTCGGTGGAAACACCATATATTTT.

This clone showed up just once. The chain uses TRBV5-6 and TRBJ2-3; 10 bases agree with TRBD1. With V trimmed by 0 bases and J by 2 bases, 6 bases remained unmatched. CDR1 is SGHDT, CDR2 YYEEEE, per germline. The CDR3 spans 17 residues. The CDR3 DNA is TGTGCCAGCAGCTTGGCGGGACAGGGGATCCCCACAGATACGCAGTATTTT. Amino acid sequence: CASSLAGQGIPTDTQYF. Together with reference TRBV5-6 and TRBJ2-3, the CDR3 gives the full variable domain: DAGVTQSPTHLIKTRGQQVTLRCSPKSGHDTVSWYQQALGQGPQFIFQYYEEEERQRGNFPDRFSGHQFPNYSSELNVNALLLGDSALYLCASSLAGQGIPTDTQYFGPGTRLTVL.

This clone rates as medium-sized. J is TRBJ2-1 and V is TRBV4-1; a weak D match, TRBD2 (6 bases). The CDR3 has 15 amino acids. V gave up 3 bases and J gave up 7 bases, with 16 bases separating them. Germline V gene lookup returns CDR1 MGHRA and CDR2 YSYEKL. CDR3 nucleotide sequence: TGCGCCAGCAGCCAGGCGCGGGGCAGGCGGAATGAGCAGTTCTTC. It yields the protein CASSQARGRRNEQFF.

The V gene is TRBV6-1, the J gene TRBJ2-7; maybe TRBD1 (5 bases). CDR1 and CDR2 (germline): MNHNS, SASEGT. CDR3 size: 13 residues. Trimming removed 4 bases at V and 5 bases at J, with 12 bases between. The DNA of the CDR3 is TGTGCCAGCAGTGTCCGGACACAGGACGAGCAGTACTTC. As protein: CASSVRTQDEQYF.

The V and J genes are TRBV28 and TRBJ2-7; D is undetermined. This CDR3 region has 10 residues. Germline V gives CDR1 MDHEN, CDR2 SYDVKM. The V end was cut by 6 bases, the J end by 3 bases, with 3 bases between. DNA of the CDR3: TGTGCCAGCAGCAACTACGAGCAGTACTTC. This encodes CASSNYEQYF.

The chain employs TRBV7-7 and TRBJ1-1; D may be TRBD1 (6 bases). Trimming left V 5 bases short and J 0 bases short, with 16 bases between. Germline V gives CDR1 SSHAT, CDR2 FNYEAQ (reference sequence). The length of the CDR3 is 16 residues. CDR3 residues: CASSALWGAMNTEAFF. The CDR3 DNA reads TGTGCCAGCAGCGCCCTCTGGGGGGCCATGAACACTGAAGCTTTCTTT.

This clone was seen just once. The chain combines TRBV5-1 with TRBJ1-4; no firm D call. The CDR3 extends over 15 amino acids. The germline V gene encodes CDR1 SGHRS and CDR2 YFSETQ. Trimming cost V 4 bases and J 0 bases, with 10 bases left between them. CDR3 in amino acids: CASSPQGTTNEKLFF. The CDR3 bases are TGCGCCAGCAGCCCCCAAGGGACAACTAATGAAAAACTGTTTTTT. The full variable domain, in which reference TRBV5-1 and TRBJ1-4 provide the parts outside the CDR3, is KAGVTQTPRYLIKTRGQQVTLSCSPISGHRSVSWYQQTPGQGLQFLFEYFSETQRNKGNFPGRFSGRQFSNSRSEMNVSTLELGDSALYLCASSPQGTTNEKLFFGSGTQLSVL.

The chain is built from TRBV29-1 and TRBJ1-1; D is unclear. Per germline, CDR1 SQVTM and CDR2 ANQGSEA. V shed 0 bases and J shed 1 base, with 9 bases lying between them. The CDR3 is 14 residues long. The CDR3 DNA follows: TGCAGCGTTGAAGACTGGGCAAAGAACACTGAAGCTTTCTTT. This sequence encodes CSVEDWAKNTEAFF. Filled out from reference TRBV29-1 and TRBJ1-1, the complete variable domain reads SAVISQKPSRDICQRGTSLTIQCQVDSQVTMMFWYRQQPGQSLTLIATANQGSEATYESGFVIDKFPISRPNLTFSTLTVSNMSPEDSSIYLCSVEDWAKNTEAFFGQGTRLTVV.

This clone appeared a single time. The chain couples TRBV6-1 to TRBJ2-3; 7 bases map to TRBD1. This CDR3 has 16 amino acids. Unmatched junction bases numbered 8, after V lost 2 bases and J lost 3 bases. The V gene's germline CDR1 is MNHNS and CDR2 SASEGT. The CDR3 region is CASSERADRPTDTQYF. The CDR3 DNA is TGTGCCAGCAGTGAACGAGCGGACAGGCCAACAGATACGCAGTATTTT.

The V and J genes are TRBV7-8 and TRBJ2-2; no definite D call. Trimming stripped 5 bases from V and 0 bases from J, with 13 bases between. The CDR3 covers 16 residues. Germline V gene lookup returns CDR1 SGHVS and CDR2 FQNEAQ. CDR3 sequence: CASSLSSRPNTGELFF. CDR3 DNA: TGTGCCAGCAGCCTGTCCTCGCGGCCGAACACCGGGGAGCTGTTTTTT.

DNA of the CDR3: TGTGCCAGCAGTTACTCGAGGGTCCGGGGGGAAAAACTGTTTTTT. It is translated as CASSYSRVRGEKLFF. The chain links TRBV6-5 to TRBJ1-4, with D maybe TRBD1 (5 bases). The V end was cut by 0 bases, the J end by 8 bases, with 13 bases between. Germline assignment: CDR1 MNHEY and CDR2 SVGAGI. The CDR3 has 15 residues.

This sequence joins TRBV7-3 and TRBJ1-1, with D unresolved. The V end lost 5 bases, the J end lost 2 bases, and 9 bases lay between the germline ends. This CDR3 has 13 amino acids. Germline lookup yields CDR1 SGHTA and CDR2 FQGTGA. The CDR3 DNA sequence: TGTGCCAGCAGCCCAGGACTTAACACTGAAGCTTTCTTT. Protein sequence: CASSPGLNTEAFF.

In its sample, this clone was seen once. The chain is built from TRBV28 and TRBJ1-3; 11 bases align to TRBD1. Unmatched junction bases numbered 6, after V lost 3 bases and J lost 2 bases. The V gene's germline CDR1 is MDHEN and CDR2 SYDVKM. This CDR3 contains 17 residues. In DNA, the CDR3 is TGTGCCAGCAGTTTCATACGGGACAGGGGGACTGGAAACACCATATATTTT. Protein sequence: CASSFIRDRGTGNTIYF.

This chain joins TRBV7-9 and TRBJ1-3; no reliable D call. The germline V and J ends were trimmed by 1 base and 2 bases, with 6 bases remaining between them. This CDR3 has 14 residues. Germline V gene lookup returns CDR1 SEHNR and CDR2 FQNEAQ (reference sequence). Here the CDR3 DNA reads TGTGCCAGCAGCTTAGGTACAGCTGGAAACACCATATATTTT. Residues: CASSLGTAGNTIYF.

The chain uses TRBV4-2 and TRBJ2-7; tentatively, D is TRBD1 or TRBD2 (5 bases each). Germline V gene sequence: CDR1 LGHNA, CDR2 YNFKEQ. V gave up 2 bases and J gave up 4 bases, with 15 bases separating them. The CDR3 is 15 amino acids. DNA of the CDR3: TGTGCCAGCAGCCAACCTGGGACGGAAATTTACGAGCAGTACTTC. It codes for CASSQPGTEIYEQYF.

This clone was counted only a few times. J is TRBJ2-4 and V is TRBV6-1; D is unclear. CDR3 length: 13 residues. Deletions cut 5 bases from V and 7 bases from J, with 12 bases between. The germline gives CDR1 MNHNS, CDR2 SASEGT. In nucleotides, the CDR3 is TGTGCCAGCAGTCACCTGGAGAGGAACATTCAGTACTTC. As protein: CASSHLERNIQYF.

For the CDR3, the DNA is TGTGCCAGCAGTGAGATAGCGGGGGGACAAACAGATACGCAGTATTTT. This encodes CASSEIAGGQTDTQYF. The chain employs TRBV6-1 and TRBJ2-3, with 10 bases identical to TRBD2. Germline loops: CDR1 MNHNS, CDR2 SASEGT. V lost 3 bases, J lost 3 bases, and 6 bases stayed unmatched. This CDR3 contains 16 residues.

This clone has just a few counts. This sequence joins TRBV29-1 and TRBJ2-3; 8 bases align to TRBD1. CDR3 length: 14 residues. The germline V gene has CDR1 SQVTM and CDR2 ANQGSEA. J was trimmed by 0 bases and V by 3 bases; bases with no gene match: 2. The CDR3 sequence: CSVDRDRSTDTQYF. Here the CDR3 DNA reads TGCAGCGTTGATAGGGACAGGAGCACAGATACGCAGTATTTT.

The J gene is TRBJ1-2, the V gene TRBV28; TRBD1 agrees at 8 bases. Germline lookup yields CDR1 MDHEN and CDR2 SYDVKM. The CDR3 runs to 12 residues. J gave up 9 bases and V 10 bases, and 10 bases lay outside the gene matches. CDR3 in amino acids: CATGQGRGSYTF. The CDR3 DNA reads as TGTGCCACCGGACAGGGACGAGGTAGCTACACCTTC.

This clone was counted only a few times. CDR3 nucleotide sequence: TGTGCCAGCAGCTTAGACGCGGTCACCTCCTACGAGCAGTACTTC. It yields the protein CASSLDAVTSYEQYF. The chain has TRBV7-9 and TRBJ2-7; D unclear. The CDR3 is made up of 15 amino acids. Germline V CDR1 and CDR2: SEHNR, FQNEAQ (reference sequence). Trimming removed 1 base at V and 0 bases at J, with 10 bases between.

This clone was seen only once. This chain connects TRBV7-8 to TRBJ2-7; 8 bases align to TRBD1. The CDR3 extends over 17 amino acids. Germline-derived CDR1 and CDR2 are SGHVS and FQNEAQ. J gave up 2 bases and V 5 bases, and 14 bases lay outside the gene matches. CDR3: CASSKSTRGRGPYEQYF. DNA for the CDR3: TGTGCCAGCAGCAAATCGACCAGGGGGCGGGGCCCCTACGAGCAGTACTTC.